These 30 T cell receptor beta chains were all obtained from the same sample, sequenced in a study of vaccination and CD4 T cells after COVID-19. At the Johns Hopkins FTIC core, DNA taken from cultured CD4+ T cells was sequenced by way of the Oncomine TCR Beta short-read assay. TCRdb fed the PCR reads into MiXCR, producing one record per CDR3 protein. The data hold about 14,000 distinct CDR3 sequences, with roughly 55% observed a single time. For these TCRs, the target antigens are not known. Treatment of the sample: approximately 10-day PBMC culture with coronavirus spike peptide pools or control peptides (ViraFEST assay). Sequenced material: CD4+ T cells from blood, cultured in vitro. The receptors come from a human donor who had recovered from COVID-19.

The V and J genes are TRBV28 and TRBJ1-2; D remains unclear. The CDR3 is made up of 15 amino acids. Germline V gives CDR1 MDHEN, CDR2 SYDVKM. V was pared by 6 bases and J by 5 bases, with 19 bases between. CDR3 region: CASSPGGIVVYGYTF. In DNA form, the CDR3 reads TGTGCCAGCAGCCCCGGAGGCATTGTGGTGTATGGCTACACCTTC.

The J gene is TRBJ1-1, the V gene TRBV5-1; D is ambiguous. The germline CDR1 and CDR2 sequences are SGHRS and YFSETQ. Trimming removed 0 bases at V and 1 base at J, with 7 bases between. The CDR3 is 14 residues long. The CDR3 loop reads CASSLESRNTEAFF. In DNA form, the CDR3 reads TGCGCCAGCAGCTTGGAATCGCGGAACACTGAAGCTTTCTTT.

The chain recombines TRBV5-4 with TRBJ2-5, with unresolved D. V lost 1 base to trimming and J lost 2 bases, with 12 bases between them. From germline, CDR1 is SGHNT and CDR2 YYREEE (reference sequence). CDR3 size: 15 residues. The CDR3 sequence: CASSLRVHAQETQYF. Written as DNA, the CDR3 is TGTGCCAGCAGCTTGCGCGTGCACGCGCAAGAGACCCAGTACTTC. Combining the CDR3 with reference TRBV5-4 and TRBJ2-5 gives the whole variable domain ETGVTQSPTHLIKTRGQQVTLRCSSQSGHNTVSWYQQALGQGPQFIFQYYREEENGRGNFPPRFSGLQFPNYSSELNVNALELDDSALYLCASSLRVHAQETQYFGPGTRLLVL.

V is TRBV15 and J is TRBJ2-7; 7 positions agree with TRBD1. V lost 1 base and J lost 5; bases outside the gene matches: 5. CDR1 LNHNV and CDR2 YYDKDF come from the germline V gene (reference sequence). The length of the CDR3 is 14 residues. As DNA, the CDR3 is TGTGCCACCAGCAGAGGTGAGGGGGCTAACGAGCAGTACTTC. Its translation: CATSRGEGANEQYF.

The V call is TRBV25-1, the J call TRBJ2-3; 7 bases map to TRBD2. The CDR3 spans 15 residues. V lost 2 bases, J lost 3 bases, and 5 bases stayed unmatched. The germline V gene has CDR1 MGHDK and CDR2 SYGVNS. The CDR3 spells CASSEAGEDTDTQYF. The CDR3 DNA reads TGTGCCAGCAGTGAAGCGGGAGAGGATACAGATACGCAGTATTTT.

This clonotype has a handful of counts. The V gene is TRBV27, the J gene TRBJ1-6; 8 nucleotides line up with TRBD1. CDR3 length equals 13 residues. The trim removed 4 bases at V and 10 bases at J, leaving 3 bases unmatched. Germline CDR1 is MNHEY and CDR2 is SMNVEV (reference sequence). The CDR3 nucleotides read TGTGCCAGCAGTTCCCCAGGGGGCTCACCCCTCCACTTT. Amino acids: CASSSPGGSPLHF.

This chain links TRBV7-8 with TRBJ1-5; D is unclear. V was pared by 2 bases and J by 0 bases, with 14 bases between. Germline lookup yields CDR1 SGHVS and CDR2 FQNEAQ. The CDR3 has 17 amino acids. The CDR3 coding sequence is TGTGCCAGCAGCTTATTCCAGCAGGACTATAGCAATCAGCCCCAGCATTTT. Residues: CASSLFQQDYSNQPQHF.

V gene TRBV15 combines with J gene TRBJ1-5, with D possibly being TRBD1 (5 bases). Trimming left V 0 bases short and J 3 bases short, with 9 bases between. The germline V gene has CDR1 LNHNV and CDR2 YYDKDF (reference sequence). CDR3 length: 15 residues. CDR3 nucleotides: TGTGCCACCAGCAGAGAGGGACGGCACAATCAGCCCCAGCATTTT. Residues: CATSREGRHNQPQHF.

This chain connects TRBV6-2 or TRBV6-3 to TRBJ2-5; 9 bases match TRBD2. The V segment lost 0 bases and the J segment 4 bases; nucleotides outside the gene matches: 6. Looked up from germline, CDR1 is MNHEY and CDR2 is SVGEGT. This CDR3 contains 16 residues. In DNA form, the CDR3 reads TGTGCCAGCAGTTACTCCTTAGCGGGAGTAGGAGAGACCCAGTACTTC. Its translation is CASSYSLAGVGETQYF.

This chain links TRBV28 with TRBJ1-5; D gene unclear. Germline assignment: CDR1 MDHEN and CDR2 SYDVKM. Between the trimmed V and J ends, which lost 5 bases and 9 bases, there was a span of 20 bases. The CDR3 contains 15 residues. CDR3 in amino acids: CASSTTDLSKGPQHF. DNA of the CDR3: TGTGCCAGCAGTACGACCGACCTTAGCAAGGGGCCCCAGCATTTT.

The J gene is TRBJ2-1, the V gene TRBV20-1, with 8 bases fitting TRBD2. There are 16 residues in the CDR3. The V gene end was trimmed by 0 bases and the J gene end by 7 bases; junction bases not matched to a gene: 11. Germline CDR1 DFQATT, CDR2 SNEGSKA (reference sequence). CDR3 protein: CSARDQGSGSWNEQFF. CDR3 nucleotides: TGCAGTGCTAGAGATCAAGGGAGCGGGAGCTGGAATGAGCAGTTCTTC.

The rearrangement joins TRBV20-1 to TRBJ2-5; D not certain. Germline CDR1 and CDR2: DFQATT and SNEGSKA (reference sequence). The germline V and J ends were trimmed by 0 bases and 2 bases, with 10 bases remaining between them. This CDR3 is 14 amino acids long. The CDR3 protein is CSARDWRQQETQYF. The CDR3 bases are TGCAGTGCTAGAGATTGGCGGCAGCAAGAGACCCAGTACTTC.

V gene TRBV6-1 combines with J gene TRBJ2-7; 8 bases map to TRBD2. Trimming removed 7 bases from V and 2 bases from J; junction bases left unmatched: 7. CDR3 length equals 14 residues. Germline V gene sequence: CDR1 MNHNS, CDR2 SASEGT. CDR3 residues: CASTPGLGTYEQYF. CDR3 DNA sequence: TGTGCCAGCACGCCGGGACTAGGAACCTACGAGCAGTACTTC.

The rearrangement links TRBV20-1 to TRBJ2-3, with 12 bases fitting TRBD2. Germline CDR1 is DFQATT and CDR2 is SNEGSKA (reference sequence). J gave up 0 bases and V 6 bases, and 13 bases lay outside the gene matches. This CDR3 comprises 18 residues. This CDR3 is CSAEQPLAGGKSTDTQYF. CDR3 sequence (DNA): TGCAGTGCGGAGCAGCCCCTAGCGGGAGGGAAAAGCACAGATACGCAGTATTTT.

The CDR3 reads CASSGGQGQAYEQYF. CDR3 DNA: TGTGCCAGCAGTGGTGGACAGGGCCAGGCCTACGAGCAGTACTTC. V gene TRBV2 combines with J gene TRBJ2-7; 8 nucleotides agree with TRBD1. This CDR3 spans 15 amino acids. V trimming: 4 bases; J trimming: 2 bases; junction bases outside the gene matches: 7. Germline V gives CDR1 SNHLY, CDR2 FYNNEI.

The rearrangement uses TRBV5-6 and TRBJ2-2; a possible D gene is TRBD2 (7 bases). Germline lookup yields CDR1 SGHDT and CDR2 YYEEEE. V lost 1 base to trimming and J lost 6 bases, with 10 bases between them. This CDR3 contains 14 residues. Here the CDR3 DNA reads TGTGCCAGCAGCTTGAGAGGGGGGGCCGGGGAGCTGTTTTTT. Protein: CASSLRGGAGELFF.

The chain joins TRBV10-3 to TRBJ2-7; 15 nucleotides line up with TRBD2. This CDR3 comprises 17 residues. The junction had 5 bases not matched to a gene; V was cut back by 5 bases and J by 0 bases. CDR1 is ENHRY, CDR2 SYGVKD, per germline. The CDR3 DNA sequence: TGTGCCATCAGTTCCGGGACTAGCGGGAGGAGCTCCTACGAGCAGTACTTC. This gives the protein CAISSGTSGRSSYEQYF.

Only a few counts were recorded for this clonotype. The CDR3 DNA follows: TGTGCCAGCAGTGTTGGGGAGGACTATAGCAATCAGCCCCAGCATTTT. This sequence encodes CASSVGEDYSNQPQHF. J is TRBJ1-5 and V is TRBV2; D not certain. From germline, CDR1 is SNHLY and CDR2 FYNNEI. The CDR3 extends over 16 amino acids. Trimming cost V 4 bases and J 0 bases, with 13 bases left between them.

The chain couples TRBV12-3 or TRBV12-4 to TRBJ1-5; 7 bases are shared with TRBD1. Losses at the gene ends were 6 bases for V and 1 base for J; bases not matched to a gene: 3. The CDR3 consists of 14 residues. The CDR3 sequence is CASRWGQSNQPQHF. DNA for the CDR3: TGTGCCAGCAGGTGGGGACAGAGCAATCAGCCCCAGCATTTT.

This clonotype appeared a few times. For the CDR3, the DNA is TGTGCCATCAGTGAAGTGAACACTGAAGCTTTCTTT. This encodes CAISEVNTEAFF. This sequence joins TRBV10-3 and TRBJ1-1, with D hard to call. The CDR3 spans 12 residues. Trimming pared 3 bases from V and 0 bases from J, leaving 2 bases between. CDR1 is ENHRY and CDR2 is SYGVKD in the germline V gene.

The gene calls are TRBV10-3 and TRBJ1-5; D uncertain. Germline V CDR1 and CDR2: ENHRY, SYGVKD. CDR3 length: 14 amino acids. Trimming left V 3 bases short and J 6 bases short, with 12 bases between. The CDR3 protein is CAISEGGLGQPQHF. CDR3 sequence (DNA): TGTGCCATCAGTGAAGGAGGGCTGGGTCAGCCCCAGCATTTT.

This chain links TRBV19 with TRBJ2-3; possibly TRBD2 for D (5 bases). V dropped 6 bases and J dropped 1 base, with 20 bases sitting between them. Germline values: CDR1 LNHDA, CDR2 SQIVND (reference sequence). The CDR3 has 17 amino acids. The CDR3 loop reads CASSLSGPGKGTDTQYF. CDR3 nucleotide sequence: TGTGCCAGTAGCCTATCCGGGCCCGGGAAGGGCACAGATACGCAGTATTTT.

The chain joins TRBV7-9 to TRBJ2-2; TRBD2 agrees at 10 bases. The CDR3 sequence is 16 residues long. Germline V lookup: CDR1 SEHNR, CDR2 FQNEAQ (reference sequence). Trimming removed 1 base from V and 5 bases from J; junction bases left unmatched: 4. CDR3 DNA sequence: TGTGCCAGCAGCTTAGGTTCTAGCGGGAGAACCGGGGAGCTGTTTTTT. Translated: CASSLGSSGRTGELFF.

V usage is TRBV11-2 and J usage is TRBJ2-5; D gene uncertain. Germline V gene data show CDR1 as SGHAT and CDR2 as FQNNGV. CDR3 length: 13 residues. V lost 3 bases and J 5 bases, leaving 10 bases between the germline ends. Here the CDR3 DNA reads TGTGCCAGCAGCTTGACACCGAGGGAGACCCAGTACTTC. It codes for CASSLTPRETQYF.

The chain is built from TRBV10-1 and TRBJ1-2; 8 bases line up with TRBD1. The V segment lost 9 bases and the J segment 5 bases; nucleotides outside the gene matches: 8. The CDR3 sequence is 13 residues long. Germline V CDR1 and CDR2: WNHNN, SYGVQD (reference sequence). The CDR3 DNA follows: TGCGCCAGTCGTTTGGGACAGGCTTATGGCTACACCTTC. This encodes CASRLGQAYGYTF.

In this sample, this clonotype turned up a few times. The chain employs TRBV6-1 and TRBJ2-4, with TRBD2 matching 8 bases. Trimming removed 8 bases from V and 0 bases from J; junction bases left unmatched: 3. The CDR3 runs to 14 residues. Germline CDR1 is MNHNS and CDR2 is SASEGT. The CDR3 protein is CASLLAVAKNIQYF. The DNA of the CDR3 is TGTGCCAGCCTACTAGCGGTAGCCAAAAACATTCAGTACTTC.

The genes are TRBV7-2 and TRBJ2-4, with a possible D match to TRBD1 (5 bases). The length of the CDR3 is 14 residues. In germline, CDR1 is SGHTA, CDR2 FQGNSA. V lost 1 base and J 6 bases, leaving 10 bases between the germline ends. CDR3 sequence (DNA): TGTGCCAGCAGCTTAGGGGCAGGGATAAACATTCAGTACTTC. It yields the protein CASSLGAGINIQYF.

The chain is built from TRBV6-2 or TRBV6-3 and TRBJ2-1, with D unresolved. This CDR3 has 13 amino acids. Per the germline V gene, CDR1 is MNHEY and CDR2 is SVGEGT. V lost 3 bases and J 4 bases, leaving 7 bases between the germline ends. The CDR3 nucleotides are TGTGCCAGCAGTTATCTTAAGTACAATGAGCAGTTCTTC. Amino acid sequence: CASSYLKYNEQFF.

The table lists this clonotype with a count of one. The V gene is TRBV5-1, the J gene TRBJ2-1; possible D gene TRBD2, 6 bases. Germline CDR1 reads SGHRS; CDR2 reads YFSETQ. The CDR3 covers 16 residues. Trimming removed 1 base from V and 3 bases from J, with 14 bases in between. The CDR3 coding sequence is TGCGCCAGCAGCTTGATCGGCGGGATGAACTACAATGAGCAGTTCTTC. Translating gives CASSLIGGMNYNEQFF.

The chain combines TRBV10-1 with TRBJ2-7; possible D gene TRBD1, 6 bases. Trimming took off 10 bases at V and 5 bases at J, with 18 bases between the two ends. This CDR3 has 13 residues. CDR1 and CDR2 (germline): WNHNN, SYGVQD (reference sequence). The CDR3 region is CATQQGPRDEQYF. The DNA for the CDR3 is TGCGCCACCCAACAGGGCCCTCGGGACGAGCAGTACTTC.